The 5 T cell receptor beta chains given below trace back to one sample, sequenced in a study of CD8+CD57+ T cells in acquired aplastic anemia (dated by TCRdb to between 2018 and 2020). Patients chosen for sequencing had shown expansion of CD8+CD57+ cells by flow cytometry. Sequencing relied on an Illumina HiSeq 2000. Genomic DNA served as template for TCR beta VDJ combination and CDR3 sequence profiling. The public reads were reanalyzed by TCRdb: fastp trimming at Q25, MiXCR alignment, in-frame beta chains only. A single entry per CDR3 protein holds the most common genes and DNA from its merged rows. The sample table holds around 430,000 distinct CDR3 sequences, of which around 32% were seen once. The ten largest account for 0.8% to 0.85% of the sample. The specimen sequenced was sorted CD4+, CD8+, or CD8+CD57+ T cells (not recorded which) from PBMCs. The receptors come from a human donor with aplastic anemia.

This clonotype was seen many times. This sequence joins TRBV7-3 and TRBJ2-5, with unresolved D. Looked up from germline, CDR1 is SGHTA and CDR2 is FQGTGA. V lost 2 bases, J lost 2 bases, and 12 bases lay in between. The CDR3 is 15 amino acids. This chain's CDR3 is CASSLEMAPQETQYF. The CDR3 DNA reads as TGTGCCAGCAGCTTAGAGATGGCGCCACAAGAGACCCAGTACTTC.

This clonotype was counted many times. V is TRBV4-3 and J is TRBJ2-7; 7 positions match TRBD1. Germline V CDR1 and CDR2: LGHNA, YSLEER. The ends lost 0 bases at V and 5 bases at J; junction bases unmatched: 7. CDR3 length: 15 amino acids. CDR3 residues: CASSQDTRQGHEQYF. The CDR3, as DNA: TGCGCCAGCAGCCAAGATACGCGACAGGGCCACGAGCAGTACTTC.

The V gene is TRBV24-1, the J gene TRBJ1-5; tentative D call: TRBD1 (6 bases). V shed 5 bases and J shed 7 bases, with 8 bases lying between them. The V gene's germline CDR1 is KGHDR and CDR2 SFDVKD. The CDR3 is 12 amino acids. DNA for the CDR3: TGTGCCACCAGTGGTCAGGGGCAGCCCCAGCATTTT. Translating it yields CATSGQGQPQHF.

V gene TRBV5-1 combines with J gene TRBJ1-6; 8 bases fit TRBD1. CDR3 length: 16 amino acids. The V gene end was trimmed by 5 bases and the J gene end by 9 bases; junction bases not matched to a gene: 13. CDR1 SGHRS and CDR2 YFSETQ come from the germline V gene. As DNA, the CDR3 is TGCGCCAGCAGAGCACAGGGGGAAACGTATGGTTCACCCCTCCACTTT. Its protein is CASRAQGETYGSPLHF.

This clonotype has a single count. The chain combines TRBV19 with TRBJ1-5, with 11 bases identical to TRBD1. After removal of 3 bases from V and 3 bases from J, the junction contained 10 bases not matched to a gene. Germline V lookup: CDR1 LNHDA, CDR2 SQIVND (reference sequence). The CDR3 is made up of 18 amino acids. CDR3 nucleotides: TGTGCCAGTAGTATGCCCCCCCGGACAGGGGGCCTCAATCAGCCCCAGCATTTT. It encodes CASSMPPRTGGLNQPQHF.